Included here is one T cell receptor beta chain sequence, with context. The sample belongs to a study of OX40 agonist ivuxolimab in advanced cancers. Here immunoSEQ multiplex PCR was the method, and the copy in TCRdb shows in-frame clones only, minus some. The data show roughly 140,000 clones, around 94% seen once. The CDR3 is made up of 13 amino acids. Per germline, CDR1 SGHRS and CDR2 YFSETQ. Trimming pared 2 bases from V and 7 bases from J, leaving 12 bases between. The sequence was obtained from an adult with an advanced solid tumor such as melanoma, head and neck, liver or kidney cancer. The chain joins TRBV5-1 to TRBJ2-5; the D gene is possibly TRBD1 (6 bases). This sample comprised CD4+ or CD8+ T cells sorted from blood, obtained in a trial of the OX40 agonist ivuxolimab. CDR3 sequence reads: CASSFDRPATQYF. The DNA for the CDR3 is TGCGCCAGCAGCTTTGACAGGCCGGCGACCCAGTACTTC.